Shown below are 30 T cell receptor beta chains from a single sample sequenced in a study of Ad26.COV2.S vaccination and SARS-CoV-2 variants. Stated treatment: roughly 20 received Ad26.COV2.S at low or high dose, single or two shots; about five received placebo; per-sample allocation not given. All samples were drawn on day 63, counting from the first vaccine or placebo injection. Clones were sequenced by immunoSEQ multiplex PCR, and TCRdb holds only the in-frame ones, with some missing. The repertoire holds about 350,000 clones, with around 84% as singletons. The material was peripheral blood, obtained in a trial of Ad26.COV2.S vaccine versus placebo. The receptors come from a person aged 18-60 years who received the Ad26.COV2.S COVID-19 vaccine or a placebo.

This clone was counted between two and nine times. V gene TRBV5-1 combines with J gene TRBJ1-1; D is ambiguous. Per germline, CDR1 SGHRS and CDR2 YFSETQ. This CDR3 has 14 amino acids. Between the trimmed V and J ends, which lost 0 bases and 6 bases, there was a span of 12 bases. This chain's CDR3 is CASSLAREGPEAFF. In DNA form, the CDR3 reads TGCGCCAGCAGCTTGGCGAGGGAGGGCCCTGAAGCTTTCTTT.

This clone was counted only a few times. V is TRBV7-9 and J is TRBJ2-7, with 8 bases matching TRBD1. CDR1 is SEHNR and CDR2 is FQNEAQ in the germline V gene (reference sequence). The trim removed 4 bases at V and 4 bases at J, leaving 6 bases unmatched. The CDR3 spans 14 residues. The CDR3 nucleotides read TGTGCCAGCAGCTGGTCAGGGGGCTTGTACGAGCAGTACTTC. Translating gives CASSWSGGLYEQYF.

CDR3 bases: TGTGCCAGCGTCCGGGACAGCTTTTATAGCAATCAGCCCCAGCATTTT. Translation: CASVRDSFYSNQPQHF. The V call is TRBV6-4, the J call TRBJ1-5; TRBD1 aligns across 7 bases. V shed 8 bases and J 0 bases; nucleotides not matched to a gene: 10. The CDR3 covers 16 residues. Per germline, CDR1 MRHNA and CDR2 SNTAGT.

V usage is TRBV7-2 and J usage is TRBJ2-7; D call uncertain. Germline V CDR1 and CDR2: SGHTA, FQGNSA. The CDR3 covers 13 residues. V lost 2 bases, J lost 3 bases, and 8 bases lay in between. The CDR3 DNA sequence: TGTGCCAGCAGCTTAATCCAAATCTACGAGCAGTACTTC. Protein sequence: CASSLIQIYEQYF. Full variable domain (missing parts from reference TRBV7-2 and TRBJ2-7): GAGVSQSPSNKVTEKGKDVELRCDPISGHTALYWYRQSLGQGLEFLIYFQGNSAPDKSGLPSDRFSAERTGGSVSTLTIQRTQQEDSAVYLCASSLIQIYEQYFGPGTRLTVT.

This clone was recorded once. The V call is TRBV7-9, the J call TRBJ2-7; 7 nucleotides agree with TRBD1. Germline loops: CDR1 SEHNR, CDR2 FQNEAQ (reference sequence). V gave up 5 bases and J gave up 1 base; unmatched junction bases: 8. This CDR3 is built from 15 residues. In DNA, the CDR3 is TGTGCCAGCAGCGAAGGGACAGCTGTATCCTACGAGCAGTACTTC. Protein sequence: CASSEGTAVSYEQYF. Based on the CDR3 plus reference TRBV7-9 and TRBJ2-7, the full variable domain is DTGVSQNPRHKITKRGQNVTFRCDPISEHNRLYWYRQTLGQGPEFLTYFQNEAQLEKSRLLSDRFSAERPKGSFSTLEIQRTEQGDSAMYLCASSEGTAVSYEQYFGPGTRLTVT.

The J gene is TRBJ2-7, the V gene TRBV4-3, with TRBD2 identical over 11 bases. This CDR3 has 19 amino acids. Germline V gene lookup returns CDR1 LGHNA and CDR2 YSLEER. Trimming at V came to 1 base and at J to 3 bases, leaving 14 bases not matched to a gene. The CDR3 here is CASSQARSSGGPYHYEQYF. The CDR3 nucleotides read TGCGCCAGCAGCCAAGCGAGGTCTAGCGGGGGGCCCTACCACTACGAGCAGTACTTC.

This rearrangement joins TRBV30 to TRBJ2-2; D gene ambiguous. This CDR3 spans 15 amino acids. Between the trimmed V and J ends, which lost 3 bases and 0 bases, there was a span of 11 bases. Germline CDR1 GTSNPN, CDR2 SVGIG (reference sequence). CDR3 bases: TGTGCCTGGAGGTCGTATCGGGCGAACACCGGGGAGCTGTTTTTT. Its translation is CAWRSYRANTGELFF.

This clone was detected only once. V is TRBV6-6 and J is TRBJ2-7, with D possibly being TRBD1 (6 bases). Germline V CDR1 and CDR2: MNHNY, SVGAGI (reference sequence). The V gene lost 2 bases and the J gene lost 5 bases, with 10 bases spanning the gap. The CDR3 runs to 13 residues. CDR3 DNA sequence: TGTGCCAGCAGTTACGGGGGCATAAACGAGCAGTACTTC. Its translation: CASSYGGINEQYF.

This clone came up a few times. The chain links TRBV6-4 to TRBJ1-2, with D perhaps matching TRBD1 (5 bases). This CDR3 is 15 amino acids long. Trimming stripped 2 bases from V and 5 bases from J, with 15 bases between. Germline loops: CDR1 MRHNA, CDR2 SNTAGT. The CDR3 is CASSDGTWGRYGYTF. The CDR3, as DNA: TGTGCCAGCAGTGACGGGACTTGGGGGAGGTATGGCTACACCTTC.

The chain is built from TRBV30 and TRBJ2-3; TRBD1 matches at 10 bases. The J segment lost 3 bases and the V segment lost 4 bases, leaving 4 bases of the junction unmatched. Germline CDR1 GTSNPN, CDR2 SVGIG (reference sequence). The CDR3 extends over 14 amino acids. The CDR3 DNA follows: TGTGCCTGGAAGGGGGACAGGGGTACAGATACGCAGTATTTT. Translated, it gives CAWKGDRGTDTQYF.

J is TRBJ2-1 and V is TRBV19; TRBD2 agrees at 7 bases. Trimming at V came to 6 bases and at J to 3 bases, leaving 5 bases not matched to a gene. In germline, CDR1 is LNHDA, CDR2 SQIVND (reference sequence). This CDR3 comprises 14 residues. The CDR3 reads CASSTGGFYNEQFF. The CDR3 DNA reads TGTGCCAGTAGCACGGGAGGCTTCTACAATGAGCAGTTCTTC.

This clone has just one count. Other DNA sequences within the sample encode an identical CDR3. This rearrangement joins TRBV11-3 to TRBJ2-3, with TRBD2 as a possible D gene (6 bases). V gave up 3 bases and J gave up 0 bases, with 7 bases separating them. Germline values: CDR1 SGHNT, CDR2 YENEEA. This CDR3 is built from 14 residues. The CDR3 region has the DNA TGTGCCAGCAGCTTGGGGGGAAGCACAGATACGCAGTATTTT. Protein sequence: CASSLGGSTDTQYF.

V usage is TRBV4-1 and J usage is TRBJ2-7, with 16 bases lining up with TRBD2. Germline V gene sequence: CDR1 MGHRA, CDR2 YSYEKL. CDR3 length: 18 residues. V lost 4 bases to trimming and J lost 4 bases; unmatched junction nucleotides: 10. The CDR3 region is CASSPHGTSGRAWYEQYF. The CDR3 DNA sequence: TGCGCCAGCAGCCCCCACGGGACTAGCGGGAGGGCCTGGTACGAGCAGTACTTC.

The chain carries TRBV6-5 and TRBJ2-2, with no clear D. The germline V gene has CDR1 MNHEY and CDR2 SVGAGI. Trimming pared 0 bases from V and 3 bases from J, leaving 8 bases between. The CDR3 covers 15 residues. The chain's CDR3 is CASSYSGRHTGELFF. The CDR3 DNA reads TGTGCCAGCAGTTACTCCGGACGTCACACCGGGGAGCTGTTTTTT.

The rearrangement links TRBV7-6 to TRBJ2-3; D gene unclear. V dropped 4 bases and J dropped 6 bases, with 8 bases sitting between them. The length of the CDR3 is 12 residues. The V gene's germline CDR1 is SGHVS and CDR2 FNYEAQ. The CDR3 bases are TGTGCCAGCAGCTCAACCTTGGATACGCAGTATTTT. Its protein is CASSSTLDTQYF.

The rearrangement joins TRBV27 to TRBJ1-4, with unresolved D. Trimming left V 6 bases short and J 1 base short, with 9 bases between. The CDR3 consists of 14 residues. The germline V gene encodes CDR1 MNHEY and CDR2 SMNVEV (reference sequence). In DNA, the CDR3 is TGTGCCAGCAGCCTCAGAGGAACTAATGAAAAACTGTTTTTT. Translating it yields CASSLRGTNEKLFF.

The chain joins TRBV6-4 to TRBJ2-1; TRBD2 matches at 8 bases. Losses at the gene ends were 4 bases for V and 9 bases for J; bases not matched to a gene: 14. Germline lookup yields CDR1 MRHNA and CDR2 SNTAGT. The CDR3 consists of 16 residues. This CDR3 reads CASSARPFAGGTEQFF. DNA of the CDR3: TGTGCCAGCAGTGCCCGACCTTTCGCGGGAGGTACTGAGCAGTTCTTC.

This chain uses TRBV5-1 with TRBJ2-7; 7 bases are a match to TRBD2. This CDR3 has 15 amino acids. V trimming: 7 bases; J trimming: 0 bases; junction bases outside the gene matches: 10. CDR1 is SGHRS and CDR2 is YFSETQ in the germline V gene. CDR3 in DNA: TGCGCCAGCGGCTACGGGGGGTCGTTCTCCTACGAGCAGTACTTC. Protein: CASGYGGSFSYEQYF.

This clone was counted a few times. This chain uses TRBV5-1 with TRBJ2-2, with a tentative D call TRBD2 (6 bases). With 1 base removed from V and 0 bases from J, the gap between germline ends came to 13 bases. Germline V gives CDR1 SGHRS, CDR2 YFSETQ. This CDR3 region has 17 residues. The CDR3 bases are TGCGCCAGCAGCTTGTTTTTGGGGGGAGCGAACACCGGGGAGCTGTTTTTT. It is translated as CASSLFLGGANTGELFF. Full variable domain (remainder filled in from reference TRBV5-1 and TRBJ2-2): KAGVTQTPRYLIKTRGQQVTLSCSPISGHRSVSWYQQTPGQGLQFLFEYFSETQRNKGNFPGRFSGRQFSNSRSEMNVSTLELGDSALYLCASSLFLGGANTGELFFGEGSRLTVL.

The V and J genes are TRBV5-6 and TRBJ2-3; 9 bases match TRBD2. V shed 3 bases, J shed 4 bases, and the junction held 15 bases outside the gene matches. The CDR3 has 18 amino acids. The germline gives CDR1 SGHDT, CDR2 YYEEEE. CDR3 sequence (DNA): TGTGCCAGCAGCTGGCGGAGCGTCGCGGGAGGGCCCCCAGATACGCAGTATTTT. It encodes CASSWRSVAGGPPDTQYF. The whole variable domain, remainder taken from reference TRBV5-6 and TRBJ2-3, is DAGVTQSPTHLIKTRGQQVTLRCSPKSGHDTVSWYQQALGQGPQFIFQYYEEEERQRGNFPDRFSGHQFPNYSSELNVNALLLGDSALYLCASSWRSVAGGPPDTQYFGPGTRLTVL.

V and J are TRBV5-1 and TRBJ2-3, with TRBD1 identical over 7 bases. Trimming at V came to 4 bases and at J to 1 base, leaving 6 bases not matched to a gene. The CDR3 is made up of 15 amino acids. Germline lookup yields CDR1 SGHRS and CDR2 YFSETQ. Here the CDR3 reads CASSARGTGTDTQYF. As DNA, the CDR3 is TGCGCCAGCAGCGCCCGAGGGACAGGCACAGATACGCAGTATTTT. Combining the CDR3 with reference TRBV5-1 and TRBJ2-3 gives the whole variable domain KAGVTQTPRYLIKTRGQQVTLSCSPISGHRSVSWYQQTPGQGLQFLFEYFSETQRNKGNFPGRFSGRQFSNSRSEMNVSTLELGDSALYLCASSARGTGTDTQYFGPGTRLTVL.

This rearrangement joins TRBV27 to TRBJ2-3, with 10 positions matching TRBD2. The V gene end was trimmed by 5 bases and the J gene end by 4 bases; junction bases not matched to a gene: 12. There are 17 residues in the CDR3. Germline CDR1 is MNHEY and CDR2 is SMNVEV (reference sequence). CDR3: CASSDRPGLAWSDTQYF. The DNA of the CDR3 is TGTGCCAGCAGTGACCGGCCGGGACTAGCGTGGTCAGATACGCAGTATTTT.

This clone was detected only a few times. The chain uses TRBV30 and TRBJ1-5; D gene ambiguous. This CDR3 comprises 15 residues. Per germline, CDR1 GTSNPN and CDR2 SVGIG (reference sequence). Deletions cut 0 bases from V and 7 bases from J, with 16 bases between. The CDR3 region has the DNA TGTGCCTGGAGTGTACAGTCAGGAAGGCCCCAGCCCCAGCATTTT. Amino acid sequence: CAWSVQSGRPQPQHF.

The rearrangement joins TRBV28 to TRBJ1-1; TRBD1 might be the D (6 bases). The V gene lost 3 bases and the J gene lost 5 bases, with 19 bases spanning the gap. This CDR3 has 16 residues. Germline-derived CDR1 and CDR2 are MDHEN and SYDVKM. CDR3 bases: TGTGCCAGCAGTTTTAAGAGGCCGGGGGGCTGGACTGAAGCTTTCTTT. Translated: CASSFKRPGGWTEAFF.

The genes are TRBV19 and TRBJ2-1; 14 bases agree with TRBD2. Germline V CDR1 and CDR2: LNHDA, SQIVND (reference sequence). This CDR3 has 16 residues. J was trimmed by 8 bases and V by 6 bases; bases with no gene match: 9. CDR3 sequence reads: CASRTGTSGSLHEQFF. CDR3 nucleotide sequence: TGTGCCAGTAGAACCGGGACTAGCGGGAGTCTCCATGAGCAGTTCTTC.

The J gene is TRBJ2-7, the V gene TRBV2; 10 bases are shared with TRBD1. The CDR3 is made up of 16 amino acids. The germline V gene has CDR1 SNHLY and CDR2 FYNNEI. The ends lost 7 bases at V and 5 bases at J; junction bases unmatched: 14. CDR3 loop: CASIREWGQGFNEQYF. The CDR3 DNA sequence: TGTGCCAGCATCCGGGAGTGGGGACAGGGGTTTAACGAGCAGTACTTC. The full variable domain, completed using reference TRBV2 and TRBJ2-7, is EPEVTQTPSHQVTQMGQEVILRCVPISNHLYFYWYRQILGQKVEFLVSFYNNEISEKSEIFDDQFSVERPDGSNFTLKIRSTKLEDSAMYFCASIREWGQGFNEQYFGPGTRLTVT.

This clone has ten or more counts. The gene calls are TRBV7-8 and TRBJ1-1; D gene ambiguous. Germline V CDR1 and CDR2: SGHVS, FQNEAQ. CDR3 length equals 12 residues. The V gene lost 3 bases and the J gene lost 4 bases, with 6 bases spanning the gap. The CDR3 loop reads CASSFEVTEAFF. The CDR3 bases are TGTGCCAGCAGCTTTGAGGTCACTGAAGCTTTCTTT.

The chain couples TRBV10-3 to TRBJ2-7, with 9 positions matching TRBD2. The CDR3 length is 18 residues. Germline CDR1 ENHRY, CDR2 SYGVKD. Losses at the gene ends were 3 bases for V and 5 bases for J; bases not matched to a gene: 17. CDR3 bases: TGTGCCATCAGTGATTTCTGGGGTAGCGGGAGCTCCAGGGACGAGCAGTACTTC. This translates into CAISDFWGSGSSRDEQYF.

The chain combines TRBV4-3 with TRBJ2-2; 8 bases are a match to TRBD2. V lost 0 bases and J lost 7; bases outside the gene matches: 10. The CDR3 runs to 17 residues. From germline, CDR1 is LGHNA and CDR2 YSLEER. The CDR3 DNA reads TGCGCCAGCAGCCAAGATCCCCTCGTCGGGAGGGGCGGGGAGCTGTTTTTT. Translating gives CASSQDPLVGRGGELFF.

The chain links TRBV6-7 to TRBJ2-1; D is unclear. TRBV6-7 falls under the ORF class, with uncertain function. Trimming left V 2 bases short and J 8 bases short, with 22 bases between. CDR3 length: 17 amino acids. The DNA for the CDR3 is TGTGCCAGCAGTTACCCGTCCTTAGGACCAAGGTCTGATGAGCAGTTCTTC. This gives the protein CASSYPSLGPRSDEQFF.